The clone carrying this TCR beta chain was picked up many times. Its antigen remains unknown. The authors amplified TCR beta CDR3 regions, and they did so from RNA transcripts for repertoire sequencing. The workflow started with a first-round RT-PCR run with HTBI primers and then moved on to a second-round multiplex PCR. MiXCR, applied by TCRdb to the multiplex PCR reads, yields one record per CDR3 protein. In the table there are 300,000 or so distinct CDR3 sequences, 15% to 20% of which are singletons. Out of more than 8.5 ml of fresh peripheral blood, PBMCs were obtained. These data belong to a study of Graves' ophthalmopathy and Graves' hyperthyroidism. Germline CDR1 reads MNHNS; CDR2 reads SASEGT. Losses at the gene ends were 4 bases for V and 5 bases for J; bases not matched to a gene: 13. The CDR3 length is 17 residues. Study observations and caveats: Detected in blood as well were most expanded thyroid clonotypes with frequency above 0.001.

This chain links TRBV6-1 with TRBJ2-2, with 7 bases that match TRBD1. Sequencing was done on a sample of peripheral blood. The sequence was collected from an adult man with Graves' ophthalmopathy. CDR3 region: CASSVGTAQTWTGELFF. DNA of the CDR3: TGTGCCAGCAGTGTAGGGACAGCCCAAACCTGGACCGGGGAGCTGTTTTTT.